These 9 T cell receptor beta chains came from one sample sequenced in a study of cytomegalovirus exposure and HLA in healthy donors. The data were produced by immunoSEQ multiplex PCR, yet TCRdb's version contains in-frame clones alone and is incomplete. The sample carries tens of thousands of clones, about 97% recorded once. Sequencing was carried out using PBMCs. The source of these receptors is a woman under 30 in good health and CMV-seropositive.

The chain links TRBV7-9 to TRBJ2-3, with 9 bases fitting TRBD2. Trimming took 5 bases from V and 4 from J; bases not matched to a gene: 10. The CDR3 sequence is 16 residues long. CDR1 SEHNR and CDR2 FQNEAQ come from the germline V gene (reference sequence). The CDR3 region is CASSRAAGGPSDTQYF. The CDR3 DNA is TGTGCCAGCAGCCGGGCGGCGGGAGGGCCCTCAGATACGCAGTATTTT. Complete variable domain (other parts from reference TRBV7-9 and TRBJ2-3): DTGVSQNPRHKITKRGQNVTFRCDPISEHNRLYWYRQTLGQGPEFLTYFQNEAQLEKSRLLSDRFSAERPKGSFSTLEIQRTEQGDSAMYLCASSRAAGGPSDTQYFGPGTRLTVL.

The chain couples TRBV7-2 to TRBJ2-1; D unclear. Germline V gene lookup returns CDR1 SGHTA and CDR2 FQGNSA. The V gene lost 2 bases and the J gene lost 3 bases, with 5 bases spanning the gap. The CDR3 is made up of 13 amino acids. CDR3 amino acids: CASSLNYYNEQFF. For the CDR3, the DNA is TGTGCCAGCAGCTTAAATTACTACAATGAGCAGTTCTTC.

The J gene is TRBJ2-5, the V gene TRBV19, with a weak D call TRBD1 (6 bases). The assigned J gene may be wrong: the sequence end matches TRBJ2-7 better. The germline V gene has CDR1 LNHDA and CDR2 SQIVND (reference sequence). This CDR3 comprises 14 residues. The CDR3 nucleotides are TGTGCCAGTAGTCCACGACAGGCACCCTACGAGCAGTACTTC. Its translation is CASSPRQAPYEQYF.

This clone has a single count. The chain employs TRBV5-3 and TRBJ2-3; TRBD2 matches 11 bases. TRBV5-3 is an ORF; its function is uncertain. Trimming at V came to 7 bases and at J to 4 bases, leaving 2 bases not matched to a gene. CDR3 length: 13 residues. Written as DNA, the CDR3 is TGTGCCAGACTAGCGGGAGGCCCAGATACGCAGTATTTT. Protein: CARLAGGPDTQYF.

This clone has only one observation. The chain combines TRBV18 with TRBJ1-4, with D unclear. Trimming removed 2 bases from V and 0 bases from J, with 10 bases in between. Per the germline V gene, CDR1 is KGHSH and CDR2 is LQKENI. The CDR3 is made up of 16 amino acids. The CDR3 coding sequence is TGTGCCAGCTCACCAAGGAGAGTTGCAACTAATGAAAAACTGTTTTTT. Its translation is CASSPRRVATNEKLFF.

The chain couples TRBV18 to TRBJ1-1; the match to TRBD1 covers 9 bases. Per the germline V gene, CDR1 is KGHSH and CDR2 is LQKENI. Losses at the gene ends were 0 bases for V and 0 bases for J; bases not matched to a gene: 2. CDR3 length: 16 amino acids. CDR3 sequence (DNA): TGTGCCAGCTCACCACCGGACAGGGGCTTGAACACTGAAGCTTTCTTT. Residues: CASSPPDRGLNTEAFF.

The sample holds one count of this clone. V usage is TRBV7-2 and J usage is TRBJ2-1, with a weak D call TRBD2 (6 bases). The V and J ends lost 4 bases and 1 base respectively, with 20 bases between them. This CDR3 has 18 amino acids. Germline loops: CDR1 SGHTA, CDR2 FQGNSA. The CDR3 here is CASSSPATGGMSYNEQFF. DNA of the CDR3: TGTGCCAGCAGCTCCCCCGCGACGGGCGGGATGTCCTACAATGAGCAGTTCTTC.

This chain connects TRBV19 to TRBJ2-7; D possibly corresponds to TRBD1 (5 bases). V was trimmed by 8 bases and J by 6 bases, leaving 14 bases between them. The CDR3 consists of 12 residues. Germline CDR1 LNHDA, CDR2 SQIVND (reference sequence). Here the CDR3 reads CASENQGFEQYF. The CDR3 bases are TGTGCCAGTGAAAATCAGGGATTCGAGCAGTACTTC.

This chain's CDR3 is CASSWGTGVLGELFF. The DNA of the CDR3 is TGTGCCAGCAGTTGGGGGACAGGGGTTCTCGGGGAGCTGTTTTTT. This chain uses TRBV28 with TRBJ2-2; 10 bases are a match to TRBD1. The CDR3 has 15 amino acids. Unmatched junction bases numbered 6, after V lost 4 bases and J lost 7 bases. From germline, CDR1 is MDHEN and CDR2 SYDVKM.